A selection of T cell receptor beta chains follows, all from one sample in a study of blood T cell repertoires in COVID-19. Profiled with immunoSEQ multiplex PCR; TCRdb holds only in-frame clones, not every one. The sample comprises 280,000 or so clones, approximately 91% of which are singletons, and 9% to 9.5% rests with the top ten. Sequences were obtained from peripheral blood. The origin of the receptors is a man aged 18-30 years with active or convalescent COVID-19. The CDR3 runs from the conserved cysteine through the conserved F or W. Each record gives: CDR3 DNA, CDR3 protein, J gene, V gene, D gene, clone size. A D gene is named only where the DNA matches it firmly. Clone size is stated in some rows and not others, as once, few, many or a class when expanded.

CDR3nt: TGTGCCAGCAGCCCAGGGACAGGGGGGGAGACCCAGTACTTC
CDR3aa: CASSPGTGGETQYF
j_gene: TRBJ2-5
v_gene: TRBV6-5
d_gene: TRBD1
abundance: .

CDR3nt: TGTGCCAGCAGCGGGCCACAGGGATACACTGAAGCTTTCTTT
CDR3aa: CASSGPQGYTEAFF
j_gene: TRBJ1-1
v_gene: TRBV5-6
d_gene: .
abundance: .

CDR3nt: TGTGCTAGTGGTTTGTACCGGGACTACAGCTACGAGCAGTACTTC
CDR3aa: CASGLYRDYSYEQYF
j_gene: TRBJ2-7
v_gene: TRBV12-5
d_gene: TRBD2
abundance: .

CDR3nt: TGTGCCAGCAGTGAGCAGCGGGGGGGCGTAACAGATACGCAGTATTTT
CDR3aa: CASSEQRGGVTDTQYF
j_gene: TRBJ2-3
v_gene: TRBV2
d_gene: TRBD2
abundance: .

CDR3nt: TGTGCCAGCAGTTACTCCGGGGGATCCTACGAGCAGTACTTC
CDR3aa: CASSYSGGSYEQYF
j_gene: TRBJ2-7
v_gene: TRBV6-5
d_gene: .
abundance: .

CDR3nt: TGTGCCATCATAAGGACAGGTTCTGAGCAGTACTTC
CDR3aa: CAIIRTGSEQYF
j_gene: TRBJ2-7
v_gene: TRBV7-9
d_gene: TRBD1
abundance: .

CDR3nt: TGTGCCAGCAGCCCGGCGGCAGCCACTGAAGCTTTCTTT
CDR3aa: CASSPAAATEAFF
j_gene: TRBJ1-1
v_gene: TRBV7-9
d_gene: .
abundance: .

CDR3nt: TGTGCCAGCTCACCCGCCAGGGGTGATGGCTACACCTTC
CDR3aa: CASSPARGDGYTF
j_gene: TRBJ1-2
v_gene: TRBV18
d_gene: .
abundance: .

CDR3nt: TGTGCCAGCAGTTTGTCGAGTGAAGCTTTCTTT
CDR3aa: CASSLSSEAFF
j_gene: TRBJ1-1
v_gene: TRBV12-3/TRBV12-4
d_gene: .
abundance: .

CDR3nt: TGCGCCAGCAGCCAGTCGACAGGGGCCCACTACGAGCAGTACTTC
CDR3aa: CASSQSTGAHYEQYF
j_gene: TRBJ2-7
v_gene: TRBV4-3
d_gene: TRBD1
abundance: .

CDR3nt: TGTGCCAGCAGCTTAGCGACACAGTATAATTCACCCCTCCACTTT
CDR3aa: CASSLATQYNSPLHF
j_gene: TRBJ1-6
v_gene: TRBV7-6
d_gene: .
abundance: .

CDR3nt: TGTGCCACCAGCAGAGACAGGGCACTTATGAACACTGAAGCTTTCTTT
CDR3aa: CATSRDRALMNTEAFF
j_gene: TRBJ1-1
v_gene: TRBV15
d_gene: .
abundance: .

CDR3nt: TGTGCCAGCTCATTACCGACAGGGATGAACACTGAAGCTTTCTTT
CDR3aa: CASSLPTGMNTEAFF
j_gene: TRBJ1-1
v_gene: TRBV18
d_gene: TRBD1
abundance: .

CDR3nt: TGTGCCAGTTTTTGGGGGAGGGGAGGGGGCACTGAAGCTTTCTTT
CDR3aa: CASFWGRGGGTEAFF
j_gene: TRBJ1-1
v_gene: TRBV6-5
d_gene: .
abundance: .

CDR3nt: TGTGCCAGCAGCTTATCGTTTGGGCACGCGAACACCGGGGAGCTGTTTTTT
CDR3aa: CASSLSFGHANTGELFF
j_gene: TRBJ2-2
v_gene: TRBV7-2
d_gene: .
abundance: .

CDR3nt: TGTGCCAGCAGTTACTCGACCCGCAGGGCGTCTGGAAACACCATATATTTT
CDR3aa: CASSYSTRRASGNTIYF
j_gene: TRBJ1-3
v_gene: TRBV6-2/TRBV6-3
d_gene: .
abundance: .

CDR3nt: TGTGCCAGCAGCTTGGCAGGGGGCCGGAAGGAAGCTTTCTTT
CDR3aa: CASSLAGGRKEAFF
j_gene: TRBJ1-1
v_gene: TRBV5-6
d_gene: TRBD1
abundance: .

CDR3nt: TGCGCCAGCAGCTTGTCGGCAGGGGGATCCAATGAGCAGTTCTTC
CDR3aa: CASSLSAGGSNEQFF
j_gene: TRBJ2-1
v_gene: TRBV5-1
d_gene: TRBD1
abundance: .

CDR3nt: TGTGCCAGTAGTATTGACAGCAACTATGGCTACACCTTC
CDR3aa: CASSIDSNYGYTF
j_gene: TRBJ1-2
v_gene: TRBV19
d_gene: .
abundance: .

CDR3nt: TGTGCCAGCAGTCTGGATCGAAGGACAGGCCGTTACAATGAGCAGTTCTTC
CDR3aa: CASSLDRRTGRYNEQFF
j_gene: TRBJ2-1
v_gene: TRBV5-8
d_gene: TRBD1
abundance: .

CDR3nt: TGTGCCAGCAGTTTTGCGGGGGCCCGGGGAGAGACCCAGTACTTC
CDR3aa: CASSFAGARGETQYF
j_gene: TRBJ2-5
v_gene: TRBV27
d_gene: .
abundance: .

CDR3nt: TGTGCCAGCAGTGCGACAGGGACAACTAATGAAAAACTGTTTTTT
CDR3aa: CASSATGTTNEKLFF
j_gene: TRBJ1-4
v_gene: TRBV2
d_gene: TRBD1
abundance: .

CDR3nt: TGTGCCAGCAGTTACTCGAAAAGGGACAGCTATGGCTACACCTTC
CDR3aa: CASSYSKRDSYGYTF
j_gene: TRBJ1-2
v_gene: TRBV6-6
d_gene: TRBD1
abundance: .

CDR3nt: TGTGCCAGCAGTGAACGGGGAGGCGAGCAGTACTTC
CDR3aa: CASSERGGEQYF
j_gene: TRBJ2-7
v_gene: TRBV6-1
d_gene: .
abundance: .

CDR3nt: TGTGCCAGCAGCTTAAATCTGGGGACGGGGGTGGCAGATACGCAGTATTTT
CDR3aa: CASSLNLGTGVADTQYF
j_gene: TRBJ2-3
v_gene: TRBV7-9
d_gene: .
abundance: .

CDR3nt: TGTGCCAGCTCAGCGTTAGCGGGGGGTCGCACAGATACGCAGTATTTT
CDR3aa: CASSALAGGRTDTQYF
j_gene: TRBJ2-3
v_gene: TRBV18
d_gene: TRBD2
abundance: .

CDR3nt: TGTGCCAGCAGCTTAGACCGCTTACAGAATTCACCCCTCCACTTT
CDR3aa: CASSLDRLQNSPLHF
j_gene: TRBJ1-6
v_gene: TRBV7-6
d_gene: .
abundance: .

CDR3nt: TGTGCCAGCAGTCACAACCCGACGGGAGGAGAGACCCAGTACTTC
CDR3aa: CASSHNPTGGETQYF
j_gene: TRBJ2-5
v_gene: TRBV3-1/TRBV3-2
d_gene: TRBD2
abundance: .

CDR3nt: TGTGCCACCAGCCACTCCCAAAAAAGGGGGACGTCTCAGCCCCAGCATTTT
CDR3aa: CATSHSQKRGTSQPQHF
j_gene: TRBJ1-5
v_gene: TRBV15
d_gene: .
abundance: .

CDR3nt: TGCAGCGTTGAAGACCCAGACAGGGTTAACTATGGCTACACCTTC
CDR3aa: CSVEDPDRVNYGYTF
j_gene: TRBJ1-2
v_gene: TRBV29-1
d_gene: TRBD1
abundance: .

CDR3nt: TGTGCCAGCAGCTCCAGACAGTACACTGAAGCTTTCTTT
CDR3aa: CASSSRQYTEAFF
j_gene: TRBJ1-1
v_gene: TRBV9
d_gene: .
abundance: .

CDR3nt: TGCGCCAGCAGCACGACAGGGAATGAGCAGTTCTTC
CDR3aa: CASSTTGNEQFF
j_gene: TRBJ2-1
v_gene: TRBV5-1
d_gene: TRBD1
abundance: .

CDR3nt: TGTGCCAGCAGTTACCAGGGGAATCAGCCCCAGCATTTT
CDR3aa: CASSYQGNQPQHF
j_gene: TRBJ1-5
v_gene: TRBV6-5
d_gene: .
abundance: .

CDR3nt: TGCAGTGCTAGTGCACGGTCAAATGAAAAACTGTTTTTT
CDR3aa: CSASARSNEKLFF
j_gene: TRBJ1-4
v_gene: TRBV20-1
d_gene: .
abundance: .

CDR3nt: TGTGCCAGCAGTTACCGGGGTGGCTACACCTTC
CDR3aa: CASSYRGGYTF
j_gene: TRBJ1-2
v_gene: TRBV6-2/TRBV6-3
d_gene: .
abundance: .

CDR3nt: TGTGCCAGTAGTATTGGCCAGGATCCTCGAAGGCCCCAGCATTTT
CDR3aa: CASSIGQDPRRPQHF
j_gene: TRBJ1-5
v_gene: TRBV19
d_gene: .
abundance: .

CDR3nt: TGCGCCAGCAGCCAAGGGACAGGGGGCGCGGACACCGGGGAGCTGTTTTTT
CDR3aa: CASSQGTGGADTGELFF
j_gene: TRBJ2-2
v_gene: TRBV4-1
d_gene: TRBD1
abundance: .

CDR3nt: TGTGCCATCAGTGAGGGACAGGGCGAGCCCACCTACGAGCAGTACTTC
CDR3aa: CAISEGQGEPTYEQYF
j_gene: TRBJ2-7
v_gene: TRBV10-3
d_gene: TRBD1
abundance: .

CDR3nt: TGTGCCAGCAGTGAATGGCCGAATCAGCCCCAGCATTTT
CDR3aa: CASSEWPNQPQHF
j_gene: TRBJ1-5
v_gene: TRBV2
d_gene: .
abundance: .

CDR3nt: TGCGCCAGCAGTGTCGTCCGGTGCGGGGACAGGGGGCGCCGGGATAGCAATCAGCCCCAGCATTTT
CDR3aa: CASSVVRCGDRGRRDSNQPQHF
j_gene: TRBJ1-5
v_gene: TRBV10-1
d_gene: TRBD1
abundance: .

CDR3nt: TGTGCCAGCAGCGCAGAGGTGGGGCTCGAAGCTTTCTTT
CDR3aa: CASSAEVGLEAFF
j_gene: TRBJ1-1
v_gene: TRBV5-6
d_gene: .
abundance: once

CDR3nt: TGTGCCAGCAGCTTAGAGGCAGGGGCGGCCTCGGGCTACACCTTC
CDR3aa: CASSLEAGAASGYTF
j_gene: TRBJ1-2
v_gene: TRBV7-6
d_gene: .
abundance: .

CDR3nt: TGCAGCGTTGAAAGGAGCAGGGGGTACGGCTACACCTTC
CDR3aa: CSVERSRGYGYTF
j_gene: TRBJ1-2
v_gene: TRBV29-1
d_gene: TRBD1
abundance: .

CDR3nt: TGTGCCAGCAGCTTGGGTTGGGACAGGCAATACGAGCAGTACTTC
CDR3aa: CASSLGWDRQYEQYF
j_gene: TRBJ2-7
v_gene: TRBV13
d_gene: TRBD1
abundance: .

CDR3nt: TGTGCCAGCAGTGAAGTCGCGGCAGATTATAGCAATCAGCCCCAGCATTTT
CDR3aa: CASSEVAADYSNQPQHF
j_gene: TRBJ1-5
v_gene: TRBV6-1
d_gene: .
abundance: .

CDR3nt: TGTGCCAGCAGCTTAGATCAGGGAACAGCCTACGAGCAGTACTTC
CDR3aa: CASSLDQGTAYEQYF
j_gene: TRBJ2-7
v_gene: TRBV11-2
d_gene: .
abundance: .